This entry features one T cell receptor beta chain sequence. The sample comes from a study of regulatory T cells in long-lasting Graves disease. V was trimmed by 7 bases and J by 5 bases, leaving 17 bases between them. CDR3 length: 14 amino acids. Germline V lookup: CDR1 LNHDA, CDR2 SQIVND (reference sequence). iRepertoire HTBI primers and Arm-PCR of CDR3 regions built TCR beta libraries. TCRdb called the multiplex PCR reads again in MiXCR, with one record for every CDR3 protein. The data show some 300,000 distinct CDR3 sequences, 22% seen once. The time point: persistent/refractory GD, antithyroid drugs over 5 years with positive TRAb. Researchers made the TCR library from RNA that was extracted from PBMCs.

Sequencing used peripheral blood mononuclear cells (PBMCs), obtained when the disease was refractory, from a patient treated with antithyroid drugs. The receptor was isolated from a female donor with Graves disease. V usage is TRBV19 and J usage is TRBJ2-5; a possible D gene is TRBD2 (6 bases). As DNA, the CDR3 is TGTGCCAGTAACTGGGGGGAGAGACCGGAGACCCAGTACTTC. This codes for CASNWGERPETQYF.